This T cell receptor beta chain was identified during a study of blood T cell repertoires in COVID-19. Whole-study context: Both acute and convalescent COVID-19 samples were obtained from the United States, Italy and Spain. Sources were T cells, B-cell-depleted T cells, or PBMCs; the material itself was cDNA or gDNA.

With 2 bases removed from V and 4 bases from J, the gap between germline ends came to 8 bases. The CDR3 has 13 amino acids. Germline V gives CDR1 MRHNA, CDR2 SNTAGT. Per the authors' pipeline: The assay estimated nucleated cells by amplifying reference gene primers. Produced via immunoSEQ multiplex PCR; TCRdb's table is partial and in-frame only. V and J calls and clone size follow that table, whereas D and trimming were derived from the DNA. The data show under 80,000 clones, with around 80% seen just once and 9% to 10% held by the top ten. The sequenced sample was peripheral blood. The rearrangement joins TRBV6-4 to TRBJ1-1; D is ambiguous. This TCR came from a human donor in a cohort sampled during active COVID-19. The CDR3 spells CASSDRSGTEAFF. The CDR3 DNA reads TGTGCCAGCAGTGACAGATCGGGCACTGAAGCTTTCTTT.